The source of this TCR beta chain is a study of Ad26.COV2.S vaccination and SARS-CoV-2 variants listed by TCRdb under 2021. For the study in its entirety: Donors in the vaccine arm were drawn from COV1001, a multicentre, randomized, double-blind, placebo-controlled phase I-IIa trial testing Ad26.COV2.S in healthy adults. Dosing of Ad26.COV2.S was intramuscular, at either 5x10^10 or 1x10^11 viral particles, delivered as one shot or as two shots spaced 56 days apart. TCRbeta repertoire sequencing was used to assess the specificity and breadth of SARS-CoV-2-reactive T cell receptors after Ad26.COV2.S vaccination. The TCR-sequenced set comprised approximately 32 samples: some 19 Ad26.COV2.S vaccine recipients, 5 placebo recipients and 8 SARS-CoV-2 convalescent individuals. Trial participants were randomized into five groups of five: low-dose or high-dose Ad26.COV2.S given once or twice, or placebo on both occasions. Blinding of investigators to trial group allocation was maintained during experiments and outcome assessment. The paper's findings and limits, for the study overall: The study was not powered to compare responses between vaccine doses or regimens. After vaccination, spike-specific CD8+ and CD4+ T cell responses were reported to show substantial breadth. Spike-specific TCR breadth was higher in Ad26.COV2.S recipients than in placebo recipients (P = 0.0014). The authors noted that total T cell responses may have been underestimated by the TCR breadth and depth analyses. Vaccine and placebo recipients had comparable non-spike TCR breadth, which fits with the vaccine containing only spike.

The immunoSEQ Assay was used to sequence TCRbeta CDR3 regions. After extraction, genomic DNA underwent amplification by bias-controlled multiplex PCR, followed by high-throughput sequencing. Processing in the source paper ran as follows. To quantify the absolute abundance of each unique TCRbeta CDR3 region, sequences were collapsed and filtered. Usable DNA was measured by amplifying reference genes present in all nucleated cells, and TCRbeta template counts were normalized to that usable DNA to estimate T cell fraction. Repertoire TCRs were annotated as SARS-CoV-2-specific when V gene, CDR3 amino acid sequence and J gene were exactly matched to a known reactive TCR set. The reference SARS-CoV-2 TCR set came from MIRA and was filtered for enrichment in COVID-19-positive ImmuneCODE repertoires, removing public or cross-reactive TCRs. Using the MIRA antigens, annotated TCRs were further analysed by specific ORF or by position within an ORF. Depth was the summed frequency of annotated unique rearrangements, while breadth was defined as annotated unique rearrangements over total unique productive rearrangements. Two-sided Wilcoxon rank-sum tests were applied when comparing TCR breadth between groups. TCRdb mirrors the immuneACCESS table, restricted to in-frame sequences. Some clones are absent from its copies; in checked studies, under half trace to an unresolved V gene, and the reason for the others is unknown. That table is the source of V, J and clone size, and D and trimming were worked out from the DNA. This sample gives 350,000 to 450,000 clones in total; 83% of them show up just once. The biggest ten clones account for around 7.3% of the sample.

The treatment or condition label here, explained by the study, means: over 15 received Ad26.COV2.S at low or high dose, single or two shots; several received placebo; per-sample allocation not given. For vaccine and placebo recipients, the sequenced repertoires came from samples collected on day 63 after the first injection. Cohort 1b enrolled about 25 adults aged 18-55 years at a single site in Boston, USA, between 29 July and 7 August 2020. Ad26.COV2.S consisted of a replication-incompetent adenovirus type 26 vector by which a prefusion-stabilized SARS-CoV-2 spike protein from the original Wuhan strain was expressed. Concerning this clone itself: This clone's antigen is unknown. Base qualities were left out, and no much larger clone turns up one base away.

The TCR sequence derives from a person aged 18 to 65 who received the Ad26.COV2.S COVID-19 vaccine or a placebo. The starting material was peripheral blood, obtained in a trial of Ad26.COV2.S vaccine versus placebo.

The DNA sequence is given as TGTGCCAGCAGCTTAGGCCGTTCCGGGTTTGGCTACACCTTC. This yields the protein CASSLGRSGFGYTF. The chain is made from TRBV13 and TRBJ1-2; no D segment can be confidently identified. CDR1 and CDR2, per the germline V gene (reference sequence), are PRHDT and FYEKMQ. Trimming takes 0 bases from V and 7 bases from J, and the germline ends sit 12 bases apart. Reading from cysteine to phenylalanine, the CDR3 counts 14 amino acids. Only CDR3 DNA is held: 42 bases, read in frame from base 1.